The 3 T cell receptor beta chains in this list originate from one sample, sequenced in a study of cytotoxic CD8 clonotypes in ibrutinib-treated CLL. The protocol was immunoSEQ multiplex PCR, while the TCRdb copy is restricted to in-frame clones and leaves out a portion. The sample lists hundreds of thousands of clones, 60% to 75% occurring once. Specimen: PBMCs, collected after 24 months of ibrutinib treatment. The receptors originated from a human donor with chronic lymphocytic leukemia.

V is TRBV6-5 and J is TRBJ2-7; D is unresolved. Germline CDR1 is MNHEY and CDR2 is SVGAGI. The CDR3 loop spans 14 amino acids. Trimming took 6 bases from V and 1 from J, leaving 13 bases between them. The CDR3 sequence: CASRSKPGSYEQYF. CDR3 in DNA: TGTGCCAGCAGATCAAAACCTGGGTCCTACGAGCAGTACTTC.

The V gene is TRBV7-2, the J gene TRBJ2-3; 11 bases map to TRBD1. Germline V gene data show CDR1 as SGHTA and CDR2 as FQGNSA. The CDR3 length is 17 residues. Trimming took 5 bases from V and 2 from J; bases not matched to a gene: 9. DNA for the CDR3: TGTGCCAGCAGCCACTCCTGGACAGGGGGCCTCACAGATACGCAGTATTTT. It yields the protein CASSHSWTGGLTDTQYF.

The CDR3 loop reads CASSDGTRSSYNEQFF. Written as DNA, the CDR3 is TGTGCCAGCAGTGACGGTACTAGGAGCTCCTACAATGAGCAGTTCTTC. This chain connects TRBV6-4 to TRBJ2-1; possibly TRBD2 for D (5 bases). This CDR3 region has 16 residues. Germline V lookup: CDR1 MRHNA, CDR2 SNTAGT. The ends were cut back, 2 bases at V and 0 bases at J, with 11 bases in the middle.